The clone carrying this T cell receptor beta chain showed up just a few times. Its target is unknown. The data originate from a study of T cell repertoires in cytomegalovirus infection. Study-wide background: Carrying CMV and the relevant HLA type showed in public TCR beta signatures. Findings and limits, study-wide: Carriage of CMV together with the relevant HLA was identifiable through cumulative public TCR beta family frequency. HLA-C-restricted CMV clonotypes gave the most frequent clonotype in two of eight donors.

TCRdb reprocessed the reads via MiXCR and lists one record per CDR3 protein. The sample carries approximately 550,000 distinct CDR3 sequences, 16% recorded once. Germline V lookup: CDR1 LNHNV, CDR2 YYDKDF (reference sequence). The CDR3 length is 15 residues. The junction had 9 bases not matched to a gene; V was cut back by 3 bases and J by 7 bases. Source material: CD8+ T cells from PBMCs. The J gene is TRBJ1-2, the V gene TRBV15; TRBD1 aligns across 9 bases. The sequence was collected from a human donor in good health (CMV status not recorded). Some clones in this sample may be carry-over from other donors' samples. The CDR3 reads CATSSPGQGVRGYTF. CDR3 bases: TGTGCCACCAGCAGTCCGGGACAGGGTGTCCGTGGCTACACCTTC.